The 25 T cell receptor beta chains below were found in one sample sequenced in a study of T cell repertoires in cytomegalovirus infection. Which antigens these TCRs recognize remains unknown. TCRdb called the reads again in MiXCR, with one record for every CDR3 protein. Of 45,000 to 75,000 distinct CDR3 sequences in the sample, roughly 34% are singletons; the top ten hold nearly 70%. Sequencing was performed on PBMCs, sequenced either directly or after in vitro stimulation (not recorded which). All receptors come from a human donor in good health (CMV status not recorded). Some clones in this sample may be carry-over from other donors' samples.

CDR3 sequence: CSAKSGLHQETQYF. Written as DNA, the CDR3 is TGCAGTGCTAAGTCGGGACTCCACCAAGAGACCCAGTACTTC. The chain links TRBV20-1 to TRBJ2-5; tentative D call: TRBD2 (6 bases). Trimming cost V 4 bases and J 0 bases, with 12 bases left between them. From germline, CDR1 is DFQATT and CDR2 SNEGSKA (reference sequence). The CDR3 runs 14 residues.

V and J are TRBV10-3 and TRBJ2-7, with TRBD2 matching over 10 bases. Germline values: CDR1 ENHRY, CDR2 SYGVKD. The CDR3 covers 14 residues. V gave up 3 bases and J gave up 4 bases; unmatched junction bases: 3. CDR3 in DNA: TGTGCCATCAGTGATCCAGCGGGGGGGTACGAGCAGTACTTC. It yields the protein CAISDPAGGYEQYF.

This clonotype was detected a few times. This chain uses TRBV5-1 with TRBJ2-5, with 8 nucleotides matching TRBD2. This CDR3 spans 15 amino acids. V dropped 1 base and J dropped 1; count of bases not matched to a gene: 3. Germline values: CDR1 SGHRS, CDR2 YFSETQ. CDR3 in DNA: TGCGCCAGCAGCTTGTACGGGGGGGTCCAAGAGACCCAGTACTTC. Encoded protein: CASSLYGGVQETQYF.

V gene TRBV12-3 or TRBV12-4 combines with J gene TRBJ1-1; no clear D gene. This CDR3 is built from 13 residues. The V gene lost 3 bases and the J gene lost 0 bases, with 5 bases spanning the gap. The CDR3 sequence: CASSFYVNTEAFF. DNA of the CDR3: TGTGCCAGCAGTTTTTACGTGAACACTGAAGCTTTCTTT.

The chain links TRBV7-2 to TRBJ2-7; the match to TRBD2 covers 10 bases. CDR3 length: 17 amino acids. V trimming: 5 bases; J trimming: 3 bases; junction bases outside the gene matches: 13. Germline-derived CDR1 and CDR2 are SGHTA and FQGNSA. Here the CDR3 reads CASSSGGGRGNGYEQYF. The CDR3 coding sequence is TGTGCCAGCAGCAGCGGGGGGGGGCGCGGGAACGGCTACGAGCAGTACTTC. Together with reference TRBV7-2 and TRBJ2-7, the CDR3 gives the full variable domain: GAGVSQSPSNKVTEKGKDVELRCDPISGHTALYWYRQSLGQGLEFLIYFQGNSAPDKSGLPSDRFSAERTGGSVSTLTIQRTQQEDSAVYLCASSSGGGRGNGYEQYFGPGTRLTVT.

This chain connects TRBV7-2 to TRBJ1-1, with a tentative D call TRBD1 (5 bases). Germline CDR1 SGHTA, CDR2 FQGNSA. This CDR3 has 13 amino acids. V shed 4 bases and J shed 11 bases, with 17 bases lying between them. CDR3 amino acids: CASSSTRGNMAFF. CDR3 bases: TGTGCCAGCAGCTCCACGAGGGGTAATATGGCTTTCTTT.

The CDR3 reads CSAAGQGNTIYF. The CDR3 coding sequence is TGCAGTGCCGCCGGCCAAGGAAACACCATATATTTT. The chain is built from TRBV20-1 and TRBJ1-3; no clear D gene. Between the trimmed V and J ends, which lost 6 bases and 4 bases, there was a span of 10 bases. Germline loops: CDR1 DFQATT, CDR2 SNEGSKA (reference sequence). The CDR3 extends over 12 amino acids.

V is TRBV4-1 and J is TRBJ2-7; D is undetermined. The CDR3 totals 13 residues. Germline V gene lookup returns CDR1 MGHRA and CDR2 YSYEKL. The V end lost 4 bases, the J end lost 3 bases, and 10 bases lay between the germline ends. As DNA, the CDR3 is TGCGCCAGCAGCCTTAGGGATCGCTACGAGCAGTACTTC. It translates to CASSLRDRYEQYF.

The gene calls are TRBV19 and TRBJ2-1; no clear D gene. The V gene lost 6 bases and the J gene lost 8 bases, with 17 bases spanning the gap. The length of the CDR3 is 14 residues. CDR1 is LNHDA and CDR2 is SQIVND in the germline V gene (reference sequence). CDR3 coding DNA: TGTGCCAGTAGGACTCTCCCGGGCAGTTATGAGCAGTTCTTC. This encodes CASRTLPGSYEQFF. Based on the CDR3 plus reference TRBV19 and TRBJ2-1, the full variable domain is DGGITQSPKYLFRKEGQNVTLSCEQNLNHDAMYWYRQDPGQGLRLIYYSQIVNDFQKGDIAEGYSVSREKKESFPLTVTSAQKNPTAFYLCASRTLPGSYEQFFGPGTRLTVL.

This clonotype came up a few times. This rearrangement joins TRBV27 to TRBJ2-3, with D possibly being TRBD1 (6 bases). This CDR3 has 15 amino acids. Deletions cut 7 bases from V and 2 bases from J, with 16 bases between. The germline gives CDR1 MNHEY, CDR2 SMNVEV (reference sequence). CDR3 DNA: TGTGCCAGCACCTACCTGGGGGCTATCACAGATACGCAGTATTTT. Translating it yields CASTYLGAITDTQYF.

The chain links TRBV19 to TRBJ2-7; D is perhaps TRBD1 (5 bases). CDR3 length equals 13 residues. The germline V and J ends were trimmed by 5 bases and 0 bases, with 8 bases remaining between them. The germline V gene has CDR1 LNHDA and CDR2 SQIVND (reference sequence). The CDR3 region has the DNA TGTGCCAGTAGTGGGGCCATCTCCTACGAGCAGTACTTC. This gives the protein CASSGAISYEQYF.

In this sample, this clonotype turned up a few times. CDR3 sequence: CASSLGDREWAGGGQFF. The CDR3 DNA follows: TGTGCCAGCAGCTTAGGGGACAGAGAATGGGCGGGAGGCGGGCAGTTCTTC. V and J are TRBV7-2 and TRBJ2-1; D perhaps matches TRBD2 (8 bases). The germline V and J ends were trimmed by 1 base and 12 bases, with 25 bases remaining between them. This CDR3 spans 17 amino acids. CDR1 and CDR2 from the germline V gene are SGHTA and FQGNSA. The variable domain in full, with the rest retrieved from reference TRBV7-2 and TRBJ2-1, is GAGVSQSPSNKVTEKGKDVELRCDPISGHTALYWYRQSLGQGLEFLIYFQGNSAPDKSGLPSDRFSAERTGGSVSTLTIQRTQQEDSAVYLCASSLGDREWAGGGQFFGPGTRLTVL.

V is TRBV5-1 and J is TRBJ2-5, with 11 bases identical to TRBD2. The CDR3 is made up of 14 amino acids. V was pared by 4 bases and J by 3 bases, with 2 bases of the junction left unmatched. Germline lookup yields CDR1 SGHRS and CDR2 YFSETQ. CDR3 coding DNA: TGCGCCAGCAGCGCGGGACTAGCGGAAGAGACCCAGTACTTC. Residues: CASSAGLAEETQYF.

This clonotype was observed many times. The chain is built from TRBV7-8 and TRBJ1-3, with a weak D call TRBD1 (5 bases). Trimming pared 3 bases from V and 0 bases from J, leaving 12 bases between. Germline V CDR1 and CDR2: SGHVS, FQNEAQ. The CDR3 has 16 amino acids. CDR3 loop: CASSLGRVVSGNTIYF. The CDR3 bases are TGTGCCAGCAGCTTGGGCAGGGTGGTCTCTGGAAACACCATATATTTT.

This clonotype has more than one count but fewer than ten. V is TRBV7-2 and J is TRBJ2-7; possibly TRBD2 for D (6 bases). The CDR3 has 16 amino acids. Germline V gene sequence: CDR1 SGHTA, CDR2 FQGNSA. Trimming cost V 0 bases and J 4 bases, with 16 bases left between them. In DNA, the CDR3 is TGTGCCAGCAGCTTAGCGCGGGACCGCACATGGTACGAGCAGTACTTC. As protein: CASSLARDRTWYEQYF.

The chain is built from TRBV7-6 and TRBJ1-6; D is perhaps TRBD1 (6 bases). CDR1 is SGHVS, CDR2 FNYEAQ, per germline. Trimming shortened V by 2 bases and J by 4 bases, and 6 bases separated the two germline ends. This CDR3 is 14 amino acids long. The DNA for the CDR3 is TGTGCCAGCAGCTTACAGGGGTATAATTCACCCCTCCACTTT. Encoded protein: CASSLQGYNSPLHF.

The sample holds many counts of this clonotype. This chain links TRBV12-3 or TRBV12-4 with TRBJ1-5; D gene unclear. The CDR3 extends over 21 amino acids. Trimming shortened V by 3 bases and J by 7 bases, and 34 bases separated the two germline ends. For the CDR3, the DNA is TGTGCCAGCAGTTTCGTCCCCCGTTTTAGTTTGAAGGGTAACACCGAACAGCCCCAGCATTTT. This codes for CASSFVPRFSLKGNTEQPQHF.

This clonotype appeared many times. The rearrangement links TRBV6-1 to TRBJ2-3; D gene ambiguous. The V and J ends lost 8 bases and 3 bases respectively, with 9 bases between them. This CDR3 spans 12 amino acids. Germline V lookup: CDR1 MNHNS, CDR2 SASEGT. This CDR3 is CASGMATDTQYF. DNA for the CDR3: TGTGCCAGCGGGATGGCAACAGATACGCAGTATTTT.

This clonotype was observed a few times. CDR3 DNA sequence: TGTGCCAGCAGTTCGGACTTCAATGAGCAGTTCTTC. This sequence encodes CASSSDFNEQFF. The chain has TRBV12-3 or TRBV12-4 and TRBJ2-1; tentatively, D is TRBD2 (5 bases). The ends were cut back, 4 bases at V and 6 bases at J, with 7 bases in the middle. The CDR3 runs 12 residues.

The chain joins TRBV20-1 to TRBJ2-1; tentatively, D is TRBD2 (6 bases). Germline V gene sequence: CDR1 DFQATT, CDR2 SNEGSKA (reference sequence). This CDR3 has 14 amino acids. Trimming removed 4 bases from V and 10 bases from J, with 20 bases in between. CDR3: CSAIASGPINEQFF. CDR3 in DNA: TGCAGTGCTATCGCGAGCGGGCCAATAAACGAGCAGTTCTTC.

The table lists this clonotype with a few counts. The CDR3 is CASSPDSGNGYTF. The CDR3 nucleotides are TGTGCCAGCAGCCCCGATTCGGGTAATGGCTACACCTTC. This chain joins TRBV7-6 and TRBJ1-2; no firm D call. The germline V gene encodes CDR1 SGHVS and CDR2 FNYEAQ. The CDR3 has 13 residues. The V gene lost 5 bases and the J gene lost 6 bases, with 13 bases spanning the gap.

This clonotype was seen more than once but under ten times. The chain combines TRBV7-2 with TRBJ1-2; D remains unclear. This CDR3 comprises 13 residues. From germline, CDR1 is SGHTA and CDR2 FQGNSA. V was cut by 5 bases and J by 0 bases, with 7 bases left in between. The CDR3 protein is CASSVYTNYGYTF. The CDR3 DNA reads TGTGCCAGCAGCGTCTACACTAACTATGGCTACACCTTC.

This rearrangement joins TRBV7-9 to TRBJ2-1, with unresolved D. V was pared by 6 bases and J by 10 bases, with 19 bases between. Germline V gene data show CDR1 as SEHNR and CDR2 as FQNEAQ (reference sequence). This CDR3 is 14 amino acids long. CDR3 region: CASSSRRLAGEQFF. CDR3 coding DNA: TGTGCCAGCAGTTCCCGCCGACTGGCCGGGGAGCAGTTCTTC.

The rearrangement links TRBV18 to TRBJ2-7; D is tentatively TRBD1 or TRBD2 (5 bases each). The CDR3 length is 14 residues. Per the germline V gene, CDR1 is KGHSH and CDR2 is LQKENI. The ends were cut back, 6 bases at V and 4 bases at J, with 16 bases in the middle. The CDR3 DNA follows: TGTGCCAGCTCCCCCTGGGGGTCACAATACGAGCAGTACTTC. Residues: CASSPWGSQYEQYF.

The rearrangement links TRBV20-1 to TRBJ2-1; the D gene is possibly TRBD2 (5 bases). The CDR3 runs 12 residues. Trimming removed 4 bases at V and 4 bases at J, with 8 bases between. Per germline, CDR1 DFQATT and CDR2 SNEGSKA (reference sequence). The CDR3 region has the DNA TGCAGTGCTAAGGGCGGGTACAATGAGCAGTTCTTC. Amino acid sequence: CSAKGGYNEQFF.